This T cell receptor beta chain was captured in a study of blood T cell repertoires in COVID-19. Trimming cost V 6 bases and J 10 bases; bases outside gene matches: 9. The V gene's germline CDR1 is SNHLY and CDR2 FYNNEI. This CDR3 has 14 amino acids. The table came from immunoSEQ multiplex PCR; TCRdb's copy has only in-frame clones and leaves some out. The profile shows approximately 100,000 clones, 85% to 95% of them singletons. This chain joins TRBV2 and TRBJ2-1, with 10 bases aligning to TRBD1. This receptor was taken from a man aged 45-65 years with active COVID-19. Source material: peripheral blood. CDR3 amino acids: CASRSGTGAREQFF. CDR3 coding DNA: TGTGCCAGCAGATCCGGGACAGGGGCGAGGGAGCAGTTCTTC.